What follows are 7 T cell receptor beta chains derived from one specimen sequenced in a study of shared clonotypes between healthy human individuals. Clones were read by immunoSEQ multiplex PCR, and TCRdb kept only the in-frame ones, dropping some. The sample contains some 1.4 million clones, roughly 96% of which appear only once. The sequencing input was naive CD4+ T cells sorted from blood. Subset denoted: CD45RA+ positively selected. The receptor set was obtained from a man aged 30 to 45 in good health.

A word on this clone: The sample carries other DNA sequences with the same CDR3. The chain couples TRBV18 to TRBJ1-2, with 9 bases identical to TRBD1. Unmatched junction bases numbered 1, after V lost 3 bases and J lost 2 bases. Germline values: CDR1 KGHSH, CDR2 LQKENI. CDR3 length: 14 residues. CDR3 nucleotides: TGTGCCAGCTCACCCGACAGGGGGAACTATGGCTACACCTTC. Amino acid sequence: CASSPDRGNYGYTF.

This rearrangement joins TRBV27 to TRBJ1-5; the match to TRBD1 covers 7 bases. This CDR3 contains 15 residues. Germline CDR1 MNHEY, CDR2 SMNVEV (reference sequence). V gave up 1 base and J gave up 4 bases; unmatched junction bases: 4. CDR3 sequence (DNA): TGTGCCAGCAGTTTATATCCCAGGGGGAATCAGCCCCAGCATTTT. Translation gives CASSLYPRGNQPQHF.

In its sample, this clone was seen once. This chain uses TRBV7-2 with TRBJ2-1; 7 bases line up with TRBD1. CDR3 size: 15 residues. Germline CDR1 reads SGHTA; CDR2 reads FQGNSA. Trimming at V came to 2 bases and at J to 3 bases, leaving 4 bases not matched to a gene. This CDR3 is CASSLTGAYYNEQFF. In DNA form, the CDR3 reads TGTGCCAGCAGCTTAACAGGGGCGTACTACAATGAGCAGTTCTTC.

The chain uses TRBV7-9 and TRBJ1-4; D is unclear. This CDR3 has 13 amino acids. Per the germline V gene, CDR1 is SEHNR and CDR2 is FQNEAQ (reference sequence). V was cut by 6 bases and J by 8 bases, with 13 bases left in between. DNA for the CDR3: TGTGCCAGCAGTCCGAGGGCGGGAGAAAAACTGTTTTTT. It encodes CASSPRAGEKLFF.

CDR3 nucleotides: TGTGCCAGCAGTTACCGGAGACAGGGAAGTGGCGAGCAGTACTTC. This codes for CASSYRRQGSGEQYF. The chain employs TRBV6-6 and TRBJ2-7, with 7 positions matching TRBD1. Unmatched junction bases numbered 10, after V lost 2 bases and J lost 6 bases. From germline, CDR1 is MNHNY and CDR2 SVGAGI (reference sequence). This CDR3 spans 15 amino acids.

The rearrangement uses TRBV7-3 and TRBJ2-1; the D call may be TRBD1 or TRBD2 (5 bases each). Germline V gives CDR1 SGHTA, CDR2 FQGTGA. V lost 5 bases to trimming and J lost 1 base, with 12 bases between them. The CDR3 length is 15 residues. CDR3 nucleotides: TGTGCCAGCAGCCTAGGGACGGATTCCTACAATGAGCAGTTCTTC. Translated, it gives CASSLGTDSYNEQFF.

The gene calls are TRBV10-3 and TRBJ2-1; perhaps TRBD2 as D (5 bases). V dropped 6 bases and J dropped 11 bases, with 14 bases sitting between them. The germline V gene encodes CDR1 ENHRY and CDR2 SYGVKD. The CDR3 is 12 residues long. CDR3 loop: CAIRQTDSQQFF. DNA of the CDR3: TGTGCCATCAGACAGACGGACTCCCAGCAGTTCTTC.